The next 18 T cell receptor beta chains were all read from a single sample in a study of OX40 agonist ivuxolimab in advanced cancers. Sequenced by immunoSEQ multiplex PCR; TCRdb stores in-frame clones only, minus some. The sample lists about 81,000 clones, about 80% occurring once. The sequences come from CD4+ or CD8+ T cells sorted from blood, collected in a trial of the OX40 agonist ivuxolimab. Receptors originate from an adult with an advanced solid tumor such as melanoma, head and neck, liver or kidney cancer.

The chain is built from TRBV11-2 and TRBJ1-1, with D hard to call. The CDR3 length is 13 residues. Germline CDR1 reads SGHAT; CDR2 reads FQNNGV. Trimming shortened V by 3 bases and J by 6 bases, and 11 bases separated the two germline ends. The DNA for the CDR3 is TGTGCCAGCAGCTTTGACGTTAACGCTGAAGCTTTCTTT. It specifies CASSFDVNAEAFF.

The gene calls are TRBV28 and TRBJ1-6; D remains ambiguous. CDR1 is MDHEN and CDR2 is SYDVKM in the germline V gene. CDR3 size: 13 residues. V was shortened by 10 bases and J by 0 bases, with 7 bases between the two germline ends. CDR3: CATGSSYNSPLHF. The DNA of the CDR3 is TGTGCCACCGGAAGCTCCTATAATTCACCCCTCCACTTT.

This clone was seen only a few times. V and J are TRBV29-1 and TRBJ2-1; possible D gene TRBD2, 5 bases. Germline values: CDR1 SQVTM, CDR2 ANQGSEA. Between the trimmed V and J ends, which lost 6 bases and 2 bases, there was a span of 14 bases. The CDR3 covers 14 residues. CDR3 protein: CSVIGLVTYNEQFF. Here the CDR3 DNA reads TGCAGCGTAATTGGACTTGTCACCTACAATGAGCAGTTCTTC.

The chain links TRBV4-1 to TRBJ2-7; D gene unclear. V was trimmed by 1 base and J by 4 bases, leaving 20 bases between them. The germline V gene has CDR1 MGHRA and CDR2 YSYEKL. CDR3 length: 17 amino acids. The chain's CDR3 is CASSQVLGYGDPYEQYF. CDR3 bases: TGCGCCAGCAGCCAAGTTCTTGGTTACGGCGATCCGTACGAGCAGTACTTC.

For this clone: A read error may explain this, as a much larger clone is one base away. This chain joins TRBV28 and TRBJ2-2, with unresolved D. Trimming removed 5 bases from V and 2 bases from J, with 3 bases in between. Germline CDR1 and CDR2: MDHEN and SYDVKM. The CDR3 contains 12 residues. The chain's CDR3 is CASSQNTGELFF. DNA of the CDR3: TGTGCCAGCAGTCAAAACACCGGGGAGCTGTTTTTT.

The V and J genes are TRBV5-8 and TRBJ2-1; 10 nucleotides agree with TRBD2. Germline V gene sequence: CDR1 SGHTS, CDR2 YDEGEE. V was pared by 1 base and J by 0 bases, with 1 base of the junction left unmatched. The CDR3 is made up of 16 amino acids. CDR3 DNA: TGTGCCAGCAGCTTGCCTAGCGGGAGCTCCTACAATGAGCAGTTCTTC. Its protein is CASSLPSGSSYNEQFF.

V usage is TRBV10-1 and J usage is TRBJ2-5; 8 nucleotides align to TRBD1. Germline loops: CDR1 WNHNN, CDR2 SYGVQD (reference sequence). CDR3 size: 14 residues. With 4 bases clipped from V and 5 bases from J, the junction kept 6 bases outside the gene matches. CDR3 loop: CASSGSGGWETQYF. CDR3 nucleotides: TGCGCCAGCAGTGGCTCAGGGGGCTGGGAGACCCAGTACTTC.

The chain employs TRBV2 and TRBJ1-5; 7 bases align to TRBD1. The length of the CDR3 is 19 residues. Germline V gene lookup returns CDR1 SNHLY and CDR2 FYNNEI. The junction had 17 bases not matched to a gene; V was cut back by 4 bases and J by 2 bases. The CDR3 region is CASSAHRTGLRLGNQPQHF. DNA of the CDR3: TGTGCCAGCAGTGCCCACCGGACAGGCCTGCGTTTGGGCAATCAGCCCCAGCATTTT.

The chain links TRBV2 to TRBJ1-4; 7 bases align to TRBD1. Germline V gene lookup returns CDR1 SNHLY and CDR2 FYNNEI. Losses at the gene ends were 3 bases for V and 7 bases for J; bases not matched to a gene: 5. The CDR3 sequence is 14 residues long. The CDR3 sequence is CASSETGLGEKLFF. The CDR3 nucleotides read TGTGCCAGCAGTGAGACAGGGTTGGGTGAAAAACTGTTTTTT.

A word on this clone: With a much larger clone just one base away, this may be a read error. J is TRBJ1-5 and V is TRBV7-9; D call uncertain. This CDR3 region has 12 residues. Germline V gene data show CDR1 as SEHNR and CDR2 as FQNEAQ (reference sequence). Trimming removed 1 base at V and 4 bases at J, with 2 bases between. The CDR3 spells CASSLGNQPQHF. For the CDR3, the DNA is TGTGCCAGCAGCTTAGGTAATCAGCCCCAGCATTTT. Supplemented by reference TRBV7-9 and TRBJ1-5, the full variable domain reads DTGVSQNPRHKITKRGQNVTFRCDPISEHNRLYWYRQTLGQGPEFLTYFQNEAQLEKSRLLSDRFSAERPKGSFSTLEIQRTEQGDSAMYLCASSLGNQPQHFGDGTRLSIL.

The chain links TRBV19 to TRBJ2-1; 11 bases agree with TRBD2. V lost 6 bases, J lost 4 bases, and 8 bases stayed unmatched. Germline V gives CDR1 LNHDA, CDR2 SQIVND (reference sequence). CDR3 length: 16 residues. The CDR3 spells CASRPSIAGGYNEQFF. CDR3 bases: TGTGCCAGTAGGCCCAGTATAGCGGGGGGGTACAATGAGCAGTTCTTC.

The chain joins TRBV12-5 to TRBJ2-1; 11 bases agree with TRBD2. The germline V gene has CDR1 LGHNT and CDR2 FRNRAP. This CDR3 has 15 amino acids. The J segment lost 7 bases and the V segment lost 7 bases, leaving 9 bases of the junction unmatched. CDR3 sequence: CASARTSGLGNEQFF. DNA for the CDR3: TGTGCTAGTGCCCGGACTAGCGGGCTGGGTAATGAGCAGTTCTTC. The complete variable domain, with remaining parts taken from reference TRBV12-5 and TRBJ2-1, reads DARVTQTPRHKVTEMGQEVTMRCQPILGHNTVFWYRQTMMQGLELLAYFRNRAPLDDSGMPKDRFSAEMPDATLATLKIQPSEPRDSAVYFCASARTSGLGNEQFFGPGTRLTVL.

Only a few counts were recorded for this clone. The gene calls are TRBV6-6 and TRBJ2-7; D perhaps matches TRBD2 (6 bases). Germline V gene data show CDR1 as MNHNY and CDR2 as SVGAGI (reference sequence). Trimming pared 8 bases from V and 1 base from J, leaving 18 bases between. The CDR3 consists of 15 residues. The CDR3 protein is CASGELPGGSYEQYF. DNA for the CDR3: TGTGCCAGCGGAGAGCTCCCTGGGGGGTCCTACGAGCAGTACTTC.

This rearrangement joins TRBV27 to TRBJ1-1; possible D gene TRBD1, 5 bases. The CDR3 length is 15 residues. Per the germline V gene, CDR1 is MNHEY and CDR2 is SMNVEV (reference sequence). Trimming took 7 bases from V and 2 from J, leaving 17 bases between them. This CDR3 is CASNPDLGTNTEAFF. The CDR3 nucleotides read TGTGCCAGCAATCCTGATCTGGGGACCAACACTGAAGCTTTCTTT.

This clone was seen only once. This sequence joins TRBV28 and TRBJ2-2, with TRBD1 matching 8 bases. Trimming at V came to 11 bases and at J to 5 bases, leaving 4 bases not matched to a gene. The germline V gene has CDR1 MDHEN and CDR2 SYDVKM. The CDR3 sequence is 12 residues long. The CDR3 DNA sequence: TGTGCCGGACAGGGTGGAACCGGGGAGCTGTTTTTT. Translation gives CAGQGGTGELFF. The entire variable domain, with the rest obtained from reference TRBV28 and TRBJ2-2, is as follows: DVKVTQSSRYLVKRTGEKVFLECVQDMDHENMFWYRQDPGLGLRLIYFSYDVKMKEKGDIPEGYSVSREKKERFSLILESASTNQTSMYLCAGQGGTGELFFGEGSRLTVL.

The V call is TRBV6-1, the J call TRBJ2-2; no clear D gene. The CDR3 totals 12 residues. Between the trimmed V and J ends, which lost 6 bases and 3 bases, there was a span of 5 bases. From germline, CDR1 is MNHNS and CDR2 SASEGT. This chain's CDR3 is CASRKYTGELFF. The CDR3 bases are TGTGCCAGCAGGAAATACACCGGGGAGCTGTTTTTT.

The chain employs TRBV4-1 and TRBJ2-6; D gene uncertain. V was trimmed by 1 base and J by 4 bases, leaving 8 bases between them. Germline loops: CDR1 MGHRA, CDR2 YSYEKL. There are 15 residues in the CDR3. CDR3 DNA sequence: TGCGCCAGCAGCCAAGGCGAGGTCGGGGCCAACGTCCTGACTTTC. It encodes CASSQGEVGANVLTF.

The chain employs TRBV27 and TRBJ2-2, with TRBD2 matching 9 bases. V gave up 6 bases and J gave up 6 bases; unmatched junction bases: 8. Germline-derived CDR1 and CDR2 are MNHEY and SMNVEV (reference sequence). This CDR3 has 15 amino acids. CDR3 nucleotide sequence: TGTGCCAGCAGACCTACCCGACTAGCGGCCGGGGAGCTGTTTTTT. As protein: CASRPTRLAAGELFF.